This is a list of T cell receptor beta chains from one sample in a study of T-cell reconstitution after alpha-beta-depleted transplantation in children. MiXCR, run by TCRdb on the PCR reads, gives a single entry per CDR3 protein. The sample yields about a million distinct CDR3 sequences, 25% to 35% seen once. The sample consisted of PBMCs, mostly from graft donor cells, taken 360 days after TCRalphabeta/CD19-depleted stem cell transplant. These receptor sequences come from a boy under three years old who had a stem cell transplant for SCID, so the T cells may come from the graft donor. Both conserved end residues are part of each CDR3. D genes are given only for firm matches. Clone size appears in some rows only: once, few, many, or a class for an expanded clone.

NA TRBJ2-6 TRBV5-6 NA TGTGCCAGCAGCTTTATGGGACGAGGGGCCAACGTCCTGACTTTC CASSFMGRGANVLTF
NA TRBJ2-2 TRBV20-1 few TGCAGTGCTAGAGATCGATGGATCACCGGGGAGCTGTTTTTT CSARDRWITGELFF
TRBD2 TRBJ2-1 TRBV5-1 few TGCGCCAGCAGCTCCGGTCCAACTAGCGGGGGGATCTACCAAAAGTTCTTC CASSSGPTSGGIYQKFF
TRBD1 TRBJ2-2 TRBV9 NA TGTGCCAGCAGCGTTGGACAGGTTAACACCGGGGAGCTGTTTTTT CASSVGQVNTGELFF
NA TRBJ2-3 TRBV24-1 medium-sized TGTGCCACCAGTGATTTCGGTGGGGGACCAGATACGCAGTATTTT CATSDFGGGPDTQYF
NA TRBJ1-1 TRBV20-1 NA TGCAGTGCTCCCCTCTACACTGAAGCTTTCTTT CSAPLYTEAFF
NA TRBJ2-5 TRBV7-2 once TGTGCCAGCAGCCCCCAAACCGGGACAAAAGAGACCCAGTACTTC CASSPQTGTKETQYF
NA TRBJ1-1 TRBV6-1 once TGTGCCACCTCCGGAATGACAGAAGAGAACACTGAAGCTTTCTTT CATSGMTEENTEAFF
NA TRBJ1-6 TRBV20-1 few TGCAGTGCTAGAGATTCGCATAACTCCTATAATTCACCCCTCCACTTT CSARDSHNSYNSPLHF
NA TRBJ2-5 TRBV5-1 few TGCGCCAGCAGCTTTGCAGAGGGCAGAGAGACCCAGTACTTC CASSFAEGRETQYF
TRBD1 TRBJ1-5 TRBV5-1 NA TGCGCCAGCAGCTGGACAGGGGGAGGTCAGCCCCAGCATTTT CASSWTGGGQPQHF
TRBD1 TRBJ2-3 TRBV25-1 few TGTGCCAGCAGTGTTCAGGGGGCCACGCAGTATTTT CASSVQGATQYF
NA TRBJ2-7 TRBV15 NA TGTGCCACCAGCAGAGGAGTGAACCACTACGAGCAGTACTTC CATSRGVNHYEQYF
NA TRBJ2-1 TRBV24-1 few TGTGCCACCAGTCCGAGCACCTTCTACCCCAATGAGCAGTTCTTC CATSPSTFYPNEQFF
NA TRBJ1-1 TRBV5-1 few TGCGCCAGCAGCTTTGCGGGGAGGGGAATGGCTTTCTTT CASSFAGRGMAFF
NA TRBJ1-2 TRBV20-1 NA TGCAGTGCTAGAGTTAGACTCAGGGGAAACTATGGCTACACCTTC CSARVRLRGNYGYTF
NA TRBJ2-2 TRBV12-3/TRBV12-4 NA TGTGCCAGCAAGCTACGACAGTTACCCTCGAACACCGGGGAGCTGTTTTTT CASKLRQLPSNTGELFF
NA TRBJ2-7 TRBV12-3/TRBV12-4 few TGTGCCAGCAGCCCCCAGTTCGGCGAGCAGTACTTC CASSPQFGEQYF
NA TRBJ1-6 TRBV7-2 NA TGTGCCAGCAGCCCTTTAGGTAGGGGCTCTAATTCACCCCTCCACTTT CASSPLGRGSNSPLHF
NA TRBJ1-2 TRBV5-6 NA TGTGCCAGCAGCTTGTATCAGGGAGGGTTCGGCTACACCTTC CASSLYQGGFGYTF
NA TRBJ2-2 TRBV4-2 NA TGTGCCAGCAGCCACCACGGACAGAGCACCGGGGAGCTGTTTTTT CASSHHGQSTGELFF
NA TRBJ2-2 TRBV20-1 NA TGCAGTGCTAGAGCCACAGGAAACACCGGGGAGCTGTTTTTT CSARATGNTGELFF
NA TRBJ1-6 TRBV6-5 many TGTGCCAGCAGTTTGGGTGATTCACCCCTCCACTTT CASSLGDSPLHF
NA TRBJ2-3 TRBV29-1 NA TGCAGCGCTGAGGACCCGCGGGGGCTCACAGATACGCAGTATTTT CSAEDPRGLTDTQYF
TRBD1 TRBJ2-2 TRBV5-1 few TGCGCCAGCAGGGAGGGACAGGGGACCGCGAACACCGGGGAGCTGTTTTTT CASREGQGTANTGELFF
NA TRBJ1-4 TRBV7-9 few TGTGCCAGCAGCTTAGCGCAGATTGCAACTAATGAAAAACTGTTTTTT CASSLAQIATNEKLFF
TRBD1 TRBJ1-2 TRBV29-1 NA TGCAGCGTTGATCGACAGGGAAATGGCTACACCTTC CSVDRQGNGYTF
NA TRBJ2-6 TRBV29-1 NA TGCAGCGTTGCGGGCGAATGGGCCAACGTCCTGACTTTC CSVAGEWANVLTF
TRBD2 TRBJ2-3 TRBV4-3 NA TGCGCCAGCAGCCAAGATCCAGGACTAGCGGGGATCACAGATACGCAGTATTTT CASSQDPGLAGITDTQYF